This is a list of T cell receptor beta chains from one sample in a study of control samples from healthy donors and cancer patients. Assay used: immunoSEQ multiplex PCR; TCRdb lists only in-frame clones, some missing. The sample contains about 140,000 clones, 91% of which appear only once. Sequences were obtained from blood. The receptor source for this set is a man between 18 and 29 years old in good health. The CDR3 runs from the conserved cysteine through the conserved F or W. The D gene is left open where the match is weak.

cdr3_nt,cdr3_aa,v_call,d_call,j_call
TGTGCAAGTCGCTTAGACGATCCTGACAGGCGATCCTACGAGCAGTACTTC,CASRLDDPDRRSYEQYF,TRBV12-2,.,TRBJ2-7
TGTGCCACCAGTTGGTCAGATTCAAATCAGCCCCAGCATTTT,CATSWSDSNQPQHF,TRBV24-1,.,TRBJ1-5
TGTGCCAGCCGGACGTCTCTCTCTGGAAACACCATATATTTT,CASRTSLSGNTIYF,TRBV6-5,.,TRBJ1-3
TGTGCCAGCTCACCCCAGTTGCGACGGACCCAAGAGACCCAGTACTTC,CASSPQLRRTQETQYF,TRBV18,.,TRBJ2-5
TGTGCCAGCAGAGGCTATGAGTCAGGGGGCGCTGGGGCCGGGGAGCTGTTTTTT,CASRGYESGGAGAGELFF,TRBV25-1,TRBD1,TRBJ2-2
TGTGCCAGCAGCTTAGGGACAGGGACTGAAGCTTTCTTT,CASSLGTGTEAFF,TRBV7-3,TRBD1,TRBJ1-1
TGTGCCAGCAGCCGTATCCAACTAGCGGGGCGTACAGATACGCAGTATTTT,CASSRIQLAGRTDTQYF,TRBV12-1,.,TRBJ2-3
TGTGCCAGCAGCTTGTCGATCATGACTCAGTGGGACAGCCCCTACGAGCAGTACTTC,CASSLSIMTQWDSPYEQYF,TRBV5-6,TRBD1,TRBJ2-7
TGTGCCAGCAGCGTCGCCGGGACACGAGGTTCACCCCTCCACTTT,CASSVAGTRGSPLHF,TRBV9,.,TRBJ1-6
TGTGCCAGCAGCGTAGAGGGCTCGGCAGGGGGGACCGGGGAGCTGTTTTTT,CASSVEGSAGGTGELFF,TRBV9,.,TRBJ2-2
TGTGCCAGCAGCCCCGACAGGGCCGGGGAGCTGTTTTTT,CASSPDRAGELFF,TRBV7-3,TRBD1,TRBJ2-2
TGTGCCAGCAGCTTAGCAACAGGGTTCATGAACACTGAAGCTTTCTTT,CASSLATGFMNTEAFF,TRBV7-2,.,TRBJ1-1
TGTGCCAGCAGCCCCCCTACCGGGACACCCACTGAAGCTTTCTTT,CASSPPTGTPTEAFF,TRBV6-6,.,TRBJ1-1
TGTGCCAGCAGCTTCCTAGGGGGGGAAGTCTCTGGAAACACCATATATTTT,CASSFLGGEVSGNTIYF,TRBV5-6,.,TRBJ1-3